This T cell receptor beta chain came from a study of CD8+ T cells in alopecia areata. Study-wide context: Treatment of the treated patients consisted of oral tofacitinib, 5 to 10 mg twice daily.

The sample's treatment: oral pan-JAK inhibitor, 5-10 mg twice daily. As part of sample collection, lesional scalp punch biopsies and peripheral blood were taken from alopecia areata patients. RNA was isolated and reverse transcribed to cDNA, the sequencing template. Assay: immunoSEQ multiplex PCR; the TCRdb copy retains only in-frame clones and omits some. The table shows approximately 150,000 clones, with 50% to 65% occurring only once. Trimming pared 3 bases from V and 2 bases from J, leaving 11 bases between. Germline CDR1 GTSNPN, CDR2 SVGIG (reference sequence). This CDR3 is 14 amino acids long. Details on this clone: Its antigen is not known.

Study-wide points: Scalp and blood retained many expanded lesional clones during tofacitinib. Tofacitinib significantly reduced both scalp clonality and expanded CD8+ clones among the top 100.

The chain recombines TRBV30 with TRBJ2-1; unclear D gene. Sample: CD4+ T cells sorted from blood, taken at week 24, from a patient treated with tofacitinib. The receptor's source is a human donor with alopecia areata. The CDR3 sequence is CAWSSTTAYNEQFF. For the CDR3, the DNA is TGTGCCTGGAGCTCTACTACCGCCTACAATGAGCAGTTCTTC.